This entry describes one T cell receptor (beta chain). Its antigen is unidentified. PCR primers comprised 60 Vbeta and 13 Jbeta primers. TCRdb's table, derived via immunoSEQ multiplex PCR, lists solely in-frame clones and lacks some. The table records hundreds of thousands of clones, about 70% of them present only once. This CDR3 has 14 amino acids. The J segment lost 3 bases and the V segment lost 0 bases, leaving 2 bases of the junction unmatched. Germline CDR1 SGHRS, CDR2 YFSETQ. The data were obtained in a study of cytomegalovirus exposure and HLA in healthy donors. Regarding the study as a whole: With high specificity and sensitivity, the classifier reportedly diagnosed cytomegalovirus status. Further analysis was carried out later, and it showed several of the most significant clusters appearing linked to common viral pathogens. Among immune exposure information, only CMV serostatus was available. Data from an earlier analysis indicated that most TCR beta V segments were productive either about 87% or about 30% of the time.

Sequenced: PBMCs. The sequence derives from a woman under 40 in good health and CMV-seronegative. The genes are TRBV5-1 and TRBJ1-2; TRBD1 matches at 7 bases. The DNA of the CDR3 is TGCGCCAGCAGCTTGGATACAGGGGACTATGGCTACACCTTC. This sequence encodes CASSLDTGDYGYTF.